The sequence of this T cell receptor beta chain was determined in a study of CD8+ T cells in alopecia areata. Study details: Each of the treated patients was given oral tofacitinib, 5 to 10 mg twice daily, for moderate-to-severe alopecia areata. Findings and caveats of the study: Persistence during tofacitinib was seen for many expanded lesional clones in scalp and blood.

Treatment in this sample: oral pan-JAK inhibitor, 5-10 mg twice daily. The CDR3 runs 11 residues. CDR1 is SGHNT and CDR2 is YYREEE in the germline V gene (reference sequence). V lost 2 bases and J 8 bases, leaving 5 bases between the germline ends. About this clone itself: Its antigen is unidentified.

Following extraction, RNA underwent reverse transcription to cDNA, which served as the sequencing template. Assay used: immunoSEQ multiplex PCR; TCRdb lists only in-frame clones, some missing. The sample has around 97,000 clones, over 75% seen once. This specimen was CD8+ T cells sorted from blood, taken around week 34, from a patient treated with tofacitinib. The sequence derives from a human donor with alopecia areata. This chain connects TRBV5-4 to TRBJ2-1; D is undetermined. The CDR3 is CASSLIDEQFF. DNA for the CDR3: TGTGCCAGCAGCTTAATCGATGAGCAGTTCTTC.